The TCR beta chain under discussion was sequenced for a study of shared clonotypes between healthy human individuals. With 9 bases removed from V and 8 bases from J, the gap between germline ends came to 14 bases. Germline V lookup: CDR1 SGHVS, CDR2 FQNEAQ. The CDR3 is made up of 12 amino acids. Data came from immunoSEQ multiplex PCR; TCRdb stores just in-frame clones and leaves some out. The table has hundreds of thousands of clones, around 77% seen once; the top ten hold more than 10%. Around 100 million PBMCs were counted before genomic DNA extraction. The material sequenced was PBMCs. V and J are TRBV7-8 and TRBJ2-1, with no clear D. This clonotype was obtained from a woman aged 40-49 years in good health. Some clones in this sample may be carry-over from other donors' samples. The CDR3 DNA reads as TGTGCCAGTACCCCCCGTGGGGATGAGCAGTTCTTC. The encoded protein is CASTPRGDEQFF. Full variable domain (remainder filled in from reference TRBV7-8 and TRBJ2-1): GAGVSQSPRYKVAKRGQDVALRCDPISGHVSLFWYQQALGQGPEFLTYFQNEAQLDKSGLPSDRFFAERPEGSVSTLKIQRTQQEDSAVYLCASTPRGDEQFFGPGTRLTVL.